The 10 T cell receptor beta chains presented below share a single source sample, sequenced in a study of T cells expressing NK-cell markers. TCRdb reanalyzed the 5' RACE reads and collapses them to one entry per CDR3 protein, without DNA. Recorded for this sample: a few hundred thousand distinct CDR3 sequences. Sequencing used blood T cells: a sorted CD56 or NKG2C T cell subset, CD4+ or CD8+ T cells, or bulk PBMC T cells (not recorded which). These receptor sequences come from a man aged 18-70 years in good health.

The chain employs TRBV6-5 and TRBJ1-2. From germline, CDR1 is MNHEY and CDR2 SVGAGI. The CDR3 consists of 14 residues. The CDR3 region is CASSLLGFNYGYTF.

V and J are TRBV7-2 and TRBJ2-1. Germline lookup yields CDR1 SGHTA and CDR2 FQGNSA. This CDR3 region has 14 residues. CDR3 sequence: CASSLNPRVNEQFF.

V and J are TRBV6-5 and TRBJ2-5; TCRdb returns TRBD2, unconfirmable since there is no DNA. Germline V lookup: CDR1 MNHEY, CDR2 SVGAGI. CDR3 length equals 15 residues. The CDR3 region is CASSYGTATRETQYF.

This chain connects TRBV12-3 or TRBV12-4 to TRBJ2-6; there is no DNA to check the TCRdb D call of TRBD2. The CDR3 is 12 amino acids. CDR3 sequence: CASSPGLDVLTF.

The chain is built from TRBV19 and TRBJ1-3. The CDR3 length is 15 residues. Germline CDR1 reads LNHDA; CDR2 reads SQIVND (reference sequence). The CDR3 loop reads CASSDRTYSGNTIYF. Supplemented by reference TRBV19 and TRBJ1-3, the full variable domain reads DGGITQSPKYLFRKEGQNVTLSCEQNLNHDAMYWYRQDPGQGLRLIYYSQIVNDFQKGDIAEGYSVSREKKESFPLTVTSAQKNPTAFYLCASSDRTYSGNTIYFGEGSWLTVV.

This chain connects TRBV12-3 or TRBV12-4 to TRBJ2-7; lacking DNA, the TRBD1 call made by TCRdb goes unchecked. CDR3 length: 16 amino acids. The CDR3 loop is CASSLAPGRGVYEQYF.

V is TRBV11-2 and J is TRBJ2-1; with no DNA, the TCRdb D assignment of TRBD1 cannot be verified. This CDR3 contains 17 residues. The germline V gene encodes CDR1 SGHAT and CDR2 FQNNGV. CDR3 sequence reads: CASSLERPGGTYNEQFF.

The chain combines TRBV6-2 or TRBV6-3 with TRBJ2-1; TCRdb's assignment of TRBD1 cannot be checked, as there is no DNA. The V gene's germline CDR1 is MNHEY and CDR2 SVGEGT. This CDR3 is 11 amino acids long. The CDR3 loop is CASNLPGEQFF.

The rearrangement links TRBV20-1 to TRBJ2-3; TCRdb's assignment of TRBD2 cannot be checked, as there is no DNA. Germline CDR1 is DFQATT and CDR2 is SNEGSKA (reference sequence). The CDR3 length is 13 residues. CDR3: CSAQAGREDTQYF.

The rearrangement links TRBV7-9 to TRBJ1-6. The CDR3 loop spans 13 amino acids. Germline lookup yields CDR1 SEHNR and CDR2 FQNEAQ (reference sequence). The CDR3 protein is CASSLAPGSPLHF.